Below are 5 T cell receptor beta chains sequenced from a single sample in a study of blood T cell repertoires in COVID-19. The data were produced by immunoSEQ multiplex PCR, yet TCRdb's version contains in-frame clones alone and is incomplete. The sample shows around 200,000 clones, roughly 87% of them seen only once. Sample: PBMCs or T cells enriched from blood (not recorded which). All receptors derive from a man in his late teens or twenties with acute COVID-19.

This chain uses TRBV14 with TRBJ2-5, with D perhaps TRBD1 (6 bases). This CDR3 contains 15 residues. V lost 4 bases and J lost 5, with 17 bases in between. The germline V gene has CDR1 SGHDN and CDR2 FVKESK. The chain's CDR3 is CASSPRYRAQETQYF. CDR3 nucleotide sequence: TGTGCCAGCAGCCCTCGGTACAGGGCCCAGGAGACCCAGTACTTC.

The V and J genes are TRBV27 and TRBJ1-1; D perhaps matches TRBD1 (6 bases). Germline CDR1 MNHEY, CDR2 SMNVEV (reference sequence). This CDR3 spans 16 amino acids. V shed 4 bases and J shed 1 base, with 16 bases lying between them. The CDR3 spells CASSSGAGDSNTEAFF. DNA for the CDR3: TGTGCCAGCAGTTCCGGGGCAGGGGATTCGAACACTGAAGCTTTCTTT.

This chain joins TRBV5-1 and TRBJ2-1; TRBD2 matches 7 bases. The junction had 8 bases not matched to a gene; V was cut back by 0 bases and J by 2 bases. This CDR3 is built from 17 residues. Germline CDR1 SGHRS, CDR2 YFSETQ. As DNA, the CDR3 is TGCGCCAGCAGCTTGGTAGGAGCGGGGAAACCCTACAATGAGCAGTTCTTC. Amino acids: CASSLVGAGKPYNEQFF.

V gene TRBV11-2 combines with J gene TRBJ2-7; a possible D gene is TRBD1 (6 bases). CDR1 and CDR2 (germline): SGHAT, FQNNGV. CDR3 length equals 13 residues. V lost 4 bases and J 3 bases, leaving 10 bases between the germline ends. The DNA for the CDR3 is TGTGCCAGCAGCTACCGGGACAACTACGAGCAGTACTTC. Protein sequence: CASSYRDNYEQYF.

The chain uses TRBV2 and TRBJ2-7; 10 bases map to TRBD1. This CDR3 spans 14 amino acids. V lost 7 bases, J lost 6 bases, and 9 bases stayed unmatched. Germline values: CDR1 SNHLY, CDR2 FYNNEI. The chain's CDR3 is CASTSGQGYPEQYF. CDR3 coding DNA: TGTGCCAGCACTTCGGGACAGGGGTACCCCGAGCAGTACTTC.